This T cell receptor (beta chain) appears in the sequencing data of a study of T cells in women clearing cervical HPV infection. The repertoire was sequenced with immunoSEQ multiplex PCR; TCRdb's copy has only in-frame clones and lacks some. This table lists some 20,000 clones. Cervical HPV DNA detected by MY09/MY11 PCR, typed by dot-blot. Points on this clone: Read sequence stops 3 residues before the CDR3 end, and the germline J gene provides the missing end.

The germline CDR1 and CDR2 sequences are WSHSY and SAAADI. Trimming took 4 bases from V and 1 from J; bases not matched to a gene: 2. The CDR3 consists of 15 residues. The source is a woman aged 18-70 years with a cervical HPV16 infection that either progressed to CIN3+ or cleared (not recorded which). The specimen sequenced was blood buffy coat. The chain employs TRBV10-2 and TRBJ2-1, with 9 bases identical to TRBD2. The sequenced CDR3 bases are TGCGCCAGCAGTGCTCTAGCGGGATCCTACAATGAG. Translating gives CASSALAGSYNE. The full CDR3 protein reads CASSALAGSYNEQFF.